The 30 T cell receptor beta chains below all came from one sample that was sequenced in a study of T cells in Graves' hyperthyroidism and ophthalmopathy. RNA transcripts gave rise to amplified TCR beta CDR3 regions. First-round RT-PCR targeting the TCR CDR3 was performed with the HTBI primer set. TCRdb reanalysed the multiplex PCR reads using MiXCR and keeps one entry per CDR3 protein. The sample records more than 300,000 distinct CDR3 sequences, approximately 18% being singletons. Material: blood. These receptors originate from a woman younger than 45 with Graves' hyperthyroidism that later progressed to Graves' ophthalmopathy.

At least ten counts were recorded for this clonotype. The V and J genes are TRBV7-9 and TRBJ1-5, with D unresolved. Trimming took 7 bases from V and 0 from J, leaving 7 bases between them. This CDR3 is built from 13 residues. CDR1 is SEHNR, CDR2 FQNEAQ, per germline (reference sequence). The DNA for the CDR3 is TGTGCCAGCACATTCGATAGCAATCAGCCCCAGCATTTT. It encodes CASTFDSNQPQHF.

This clonotype was detected only a few times. This CDR3 reads CACTPENTGELFF. The DNA of the CDR3 is TGTGCCTGCACGCCAGAGAACACCGGGGAGCTGTTTTTT. This chain connects TRBV30 to TRBJ2-2; D uncertain. Germline-derived CDR1 and CDR2 are GTSNPN and SVGIG (reference sequence). Trimming cost V 6 bases and J 1 base, with 9 bases left between them. CDR3 length equals 13 residues.

Only a few counts were recorded for this clonotype. This may be a read error, as it is one base from a much larger clone. V gene TRBV12-3 or TRBV12-4 combines with J gene TRBJ1-3; 7 bases fit TRBD1. The CDR3 is 15 residues long. The CDR3 nucleotides read TGTGCCAGCAGTTGGGACAGCAGCTCTGGAAACACCATATGTTTT. Residues: CASSWDSSSGNTICF.

This clonotype was seen ten or more times. The chain combines TRBV20-1 with TRBJ2-1, with a tentative D call TRBD2 (7 bases). Germline values: CDR1 DFQATT, CDR2 SNEGSKA (reference sequence). Trimming left V 5 bases short and J 12 bases short, with 23 bases between. The length of the CDR3 is 14 residues. CDR3 coding DNA: TGCAGTGCTCCTACTCCGGGAGGCGGAGGGGGGCAGTTCTTC. Its protein is CSAPTPGGGGGQFF.

This clonotype was seen a handful of times. The chain couples TRBV25-1 to TRBJ2-7; D is ambiguous. Per germline, CDR1 MGHDK and CDR2 SYGVNS. Trimming removed 2 bases at V and 3 bases at J, with 8 bases between. The CDR3 length is 13 residues. The CDR3 is CASSEIGNYEQYF. CDR3 DNA: TGTGCCAGCAGTGAAATAGGTAACTACGAGCAGTACTTC.

This clonotype was observed at least ten times. CDR3 amino acids: CASSANTGTSGPYEQYF. The CDR3 DNA is TGTGCCAGCAGTGCCAACACCGGGACTAGCGGCCCCTACGAGCAGTACTTC. The chain is built from TRBV27 and TRBJ2-7; 11 nucleotides align to TRBD2. CDR3 length: 17 residues. Germline assignment: CDR1 MNHEY and CDR2 SMNVEV (reference sequence). Unmatched junction bases numbered 11, after V lost 5 bases and J lost 2 bases.

The chain employs TRBV19 and TRBJ1-1, with D possibly TRBD1 on 5 matching bases. Looked up from germline, CDR1 is LNHDA and CDR2 is SQIVND (reference sequence). Between the trimmed V and J ends, which lost 11 bases and 5 bases, there was a span of 12 bases. This CDR3 has 11 residues. The CDR3 loop is CAVGGVTEAFF. In nucleotides, the CDR3 is TGTGCCGTGGGGGGGGTTACTGAAGCTTTCTTT. Full variable domain (outside the CDR3, taken from reference TRBV19 and TRBJ1-1): DGGITQSPKYLFRKEGQNVTLSCEQNLNHDAMYWYRQDPGQGLRLIYYSQIVNDFQKGDIAEGYSVSREKKESFPLTVTSAQKNPTAFYLCAVGGVTEAFFGQGTRLTVV.

This clonotype was observed many times. CDR3 sequence: CASGTGHTDTQYF. CDR3 nucleotide sequence: TGTGCTAGTGGTACCGGGCACACAGATACGCAGTATTTT. The chain carries TRBV12-5 and TRBJ2-3, with D unclear. Germline V lookup: CDR1 LGHNT, CDR2 FRNRAP. The V and J ends lost 5 bases and 2 bases respectively, with 8 bases between them. This CDR3 region has 13 residues.

This clonotype was picked up a small number of times. This chain connects TRBV9 to TRBJ2-1; D uncertain. V lost 3 bases and J lost 3, with 7 bases in between. This CDR3 contains 13 residues. Germline CDR1 and CDR2: SGDLS and YYNGEE. The CDR3 sequence is CASSDDGYNEQFF. The CDR3 DNA follows: TGTGCCAGCAGCGACGACGGCTACAATGAGCAGTTCTTC.

In its sample, this clonotype was seen many times. This chain links TRBV6-4 with TRBJ1-1; maybe TRBD1 (6 bases). CDR1 is MRHNA, CDR2 SNTAGT, per germline. The CDR3 runs 16 residues. Trimming pared 3 bases from V and 5 bases from J, leaving 19 bases between. CDR3 sequence (DNA): TGTGCCAGCAGTGAATGGGGGGGGGCAAGAAATACTGAAGCTTTCTTT. Its protein is CASSEWGGARNTEAFF.

This clonotype showed up just a few times. The rearrangement joins TRBV18 to TRBJ2-1; 7 bases align to TRBD1. Germline assignment: CDR1 KGHSH and CDR2 LQKENI. The junction had 6 bases not matched to a gene; V was cut back by 2 bases and J by 8 bases. The CDR3 is 14 amino acids. CDR3 region: CASSPETGFDEQFF. The CDR3, as DNA: TGTGCCAGCTCACCAGAGACAGGGTTCGATGAGCAGTTCTTC.

Here the CDR3 reads CASSLEQEIRIWYF. The CDR3 DNA is TGTGCCAGCAGCTTAGAACAGGAGATTCGGATATGGTACTTC. The V and J genes are TRBV7-9 and TRBJ2-5; a weak D match, TRBD1 (5 bases). V was cut by 1 base and J by 13 bases, with 19 bases left in between. Germline CDR1 is SEHNR and CDR2 is FQNEAQ (reference sequence). The CDR3 length is 14 residues.

This clonotype was observed many times. The chain employs TRBV28 and TRBJ1-2; D gene unclear. The CDR3 sequence is 12 residues long. The germline V gene encodes CDR1 MDHEN and CDR2 SYDVKM. V was shortened by 6 bases and J by 3 bases, with 8 bases between the two germline ends. CDR3 sequence: CASRPGYYGYTF. Written as DNA, the CDR3 is TGTGCCAGCAGGCCCGGGTACTATGGCTACACCTTC.

Only a few counts were recorded for this clonotype. The chain is built from TRBV6-1 and TRBJ2-5, with 7 bases fitting TRBD2. Trimming at V came to 2 bases and at J to 2 bases, leaving 5 bases not matched to a gene. Germline loops: CDR1 MNHNS, CDR2 SASEGT. The length of the CDR3 is 15 residues. This CDR3 is CASSESAGLQETQYF. DNA for the CDR3: TGTGCCAGCAGTGAATCGGCGGGACTACAAGAGACCCAGTACTTC.

This clonotype has ten or more counts. The rearrangement uses TRBV9 and TRBJ2-7; 9 bases map to TRBD1. CDR3 length: 14 residues. J lost 4 bases, V lost 3 bases, and 5 bases had no gene match. Germline assignment: CDR1 SGDLS and CDR2 YYNGEE. The CDR3 coding sequence is TGTGCCAGCAGCGGGGGACAGGGTATGTACGAGCAGTACTTC. Protein: CASSGGQGMYEQYF.

This clonotype was recorded at least ten times. This chain links TRBV27 with TRBJ2-3; the D call may be TRBD1 or TRBD2 (6 bases each). Trimming took off 7 bases at V and 0 bases at J, with 14 bases between the two ends. In germline, CDR1 is MNHEY, CDR2 SMNVEV (reference sequence). The CDR3 extends over 15 amino acids. CDR3 amino acids: CASTEGGASTDTQYF. The CDR3 bases are TGTGCCAGCACAGAGGGGGGAGCTAGCACAGATACGCAGTATTTT.

This clonotype was detected many times. This chain connects TRBV6-1 to TRBJ1-6; 7 bases fit TRBD1. Per the germline V gene, CDR1 is MNHNS and CDR2 is SASEGT. With 3 bases clipped from V and 9 bases from J, the junction kept 5 bases outside the gene matches. The CDR3 consists of 14 residues. CDR3: CASSDRGGSSPLHF. The CDR3 DNA sequence: TGTGCCAGCAGTGACAGGGGGGGAAGTTCACCCCTCCACTTT.

For this clonotype: Just one base apart from a much larger clone, this may be a read error. This chain links TRBV7-9 with TRBJ2-7; weak D call: TRBD2 (5 bases). Germline V gene data show CDR1 as SEHNR and CDR2 as FQNEAQ (reference sequence). With 5 bases removed from V and 5 bases from J, the gap between germline ends came to 22 bases. The CDR3 is 16 residues long. CDR3 protein: CASSPGRGPSGNEQYF. The CDR3 coding sequence is TGTGCCAGCAGCCCCGGACGGGGTCCTTCTGGGAACGAGCAGTACTTC. The full variable domain, with the rest looked up from reference TRBV7-9 and TRBJ2-7, is DTGVSQNPRHKITKRGQNVTFRCDPISEHNRLYWYRQTLGQGPEFLTYFQNEAQLEKSRLLSDRFSAERPKGSFSTLEIQRTEQGDSAMYLCASSPGRGPSGNEQYFGPGTRLTVT.

This clonotype was counted at least ten times. The chain has TRBV12-3 or TRBV12-4 and TRBJ2-7; 7 nucleotides agree with TRBD1. Trimming took 9 bases from V and 5 from J; bases not matched to a gene: 13. CDR3 length: 14 amino acids. The CDR3 protein is CASSQRARGNEQYF. The CDR3 nucleotides read TGTGCCAGTTCCCAGAGGGCCAGGGGGAACGAGCAGTACTTC.

The chain joins TRBV5-6 to TRBJ2-1; unclear D gene. This CDR3 has 14 amino acids. Trimming removed 0 bases from V and 5 bases from J, with 9 bases in between. Germline CDR1 reads SGHDT; CDR2 reads YYEEEE. The CDR3 DNA reads TGTGCCAGCAGCTTGGCCGCAGTCAACAATGAGCAGTTCTTC. Protein: CASSLAAVNNEQFF.

There are many counts of this clonotype. This chain links TRBV28 with TRBJ2-7, with 9 nucleotides matching TRBD1. The V gene end was trimmed by 8 bases and the J gene end by 3 bases; junction bases not matched to a gene: 23. There are 19 residues in the CDR3. The germline V gene has CDR1 MDHEN and CDR2 SYDVKM. The CDR3 protein is CASFLGPAGQGTGLYEQYF. The CDR3 nucleotides read TGTGCCAGCTTCCTTGGGCCTGCGGGACAGGGTACCGGCCTCTACGAGCAGTACTTC.

This clonotype came up a few times. The V gene is TRBV3-1, the J gene TRBJ2-7; possible D gene TRBD1, 7 bases. Trimming shortened V by 5 bases and J by 7 bases, and 24 bases separated the two germline ends. Germline assignment: CDR1 LGHDT and CDR2 YNNKEL (reference sequence). The CDR3 contains 16 residues. The CDR3: CASSKRAAGGPPEQYF. Written as DNA, the CDR3 is TGTGCCAGCAGCAAAAGAGCGGCAGGGGGGCCCCCGGAGCAGTACTTC.

This sequence joins TRBV14 and TRBJ1-1, with D maybe TRBD1 (5 bases). The germline CDR1 and CDR2 sequences are SGHDN and FVKESK. The CDR3 consists of 14 residues. V lost 3 bases and J 11 bases, leaving 19 bases between the germline ends. CDR3 bases: TGTGCCAGCAGCCATCACCGCACGGGGGAATCGGCTTTCTTT. It encodes CASSHHRTGESAFF.

A few counts support this clonotype. The chain recombines TRBV9 with TRBJ2-1; the D call may be TRBD1 or TRBD2 (6 bases each). The CDR3 spans 17 residues. CDR1 and CDR2 from the germline V gene are SGDLS and YYNGEE. V was trimmed by 0 bases and J by 2 bases, leaving 15 bases between them. The CDR3 coding sequence is TGTGCCAGCAGCGTAGGAGGAGGGGGAACGGCCTACAATGAGCAGTTCTTC. It specifies CASSVGGGGTAYNEQFF.

The rearrangement uses TRBV27 and TRBJ1-2; possibly TRBD1 for D (5 bases). V dropped 3 bases and J dropped 8 bases, with 22 bases sitting between them. CDR3 size: 16 residues. The germline gives CDR1 MNHEY, CDR2 SMNVEV (reference sequence). CDR3 amino acids: CASSFRDRQGAKGYTF. As DNA, the CDR3 is TGTGCCAGCAGTTTCCGGGACCGTCAGGGCGCCAAGGGCTACACCTTC.

This clonotype was picked up many times. V gene TRBV6-1 combines with J gene TRBJ2-7, with 9 bases aligning to TRBD1. With 11 bases clipped from V and 10 bases from J, the junction kept 15 bases outside the gene matches. The CDR3 loop spans 13 amino acids. Germline lookup yields CDR1 MNHNS and CDR2 SASEGT. The CDR3 protein is CAASGRPGQGQYF. The CDR3 DNA sequence: TGTGCCGCATCGGGTAGGCCGGGACAGGGTCAGTACTTC.

This clonotype was seen a handful of times. The chain couples TRBV4-1 to TRBJ2-3, with D uncertain. Trimming took 1 base from V and 2 from J, leaving 10 bases between them. The CDR3 spans 15 residues. Germline CDR1 is MGHRA and CDR2 is YSYEKL. The CDR3 nucleotides are TGCGCCAGCAGCCAAGGTATAGGGAACACAGATACGCAGTATTTT. The encoded protein is CASSQGIGNTDTQYF.

This clonotype was counted a few times. This chain connects TRBV20-1 to TRBJ2-5; 13 positions agree with TRBD2. Trimming cost V 3 bases and J 5 bases; bases outside gene matches: 12. The germline V gene encodes CDR1 DFQATT and CDR2 SNEGSKA (reference sequence). There are 17 residues in the CDR3. The CDR3 coding sequence is TGCAGTGCTAGCAACAGAGGACTAGCGGGAGTGAAGGAGACCCAGTACTTC. Translated: CSASNRGLAGVKETQYF.

This clonotype appeared a few times. The chain has TRBV10-3 and TRBJ2-1, with 14 positions matching TRBD2. Germline values: CDR1 ENHRY, CDR2 SYGVKD. After removal of 10 bases from V and 6 bases from J, the junction contained 5 bases not matched to a gene. The CDR3 loop spans 14 amino acids. CDR3 sequence: CATRTSGGSNEQFF. CDR3 nucleotide sequence: TGTGCCACCCGGACTAGCGGGGGGTCCAATGAGCAGTTCTTC.

This clonotype was detected ten times or more. The chain employs TRBV6-1 and TRBJ1-2; D is unresolved. Trimming cost V 3 bases and J 3 bases, with 8 bases left between them. Per the germline V gene, CDR1 is MNHNS and CDR2 is SASEGT. CDR3 size: 13 residues. The CDR3, as DNA: TGTGCCAGCAGTGAGGGCAGCTACTATGGCTACACCTTC. Translating gives CASSEGSYYGYTF.